This T cell receptor (beta chain) was obtained from a study of blood T cells in healthy people across ages. Through a sample-barcoded 5' primer and a J-beta primer mix, a second PCR was run for 7 to 11 cycles. TCRdb recomputed calls from the 5' RACE reads with MiXCR, one row per CDR3 protein. The table shows 550,000 to 600,000 distinct CDR3 sequences, with under 55% occurring only once. The germline gives CDR1 DFQATT, CDR2 SNEGSKA (reference sequence). V gave up 3 bases and J gave up 2 bases; unmatched junction bases: 13. The CDR3 contains 17 residues. Specimen: blood. J is TRBJ2-4 and V is TRBV20-1, with 7 bases matching TRBD1. The TCR comes from a man older than 75 in good health. The CDR3 here is CSARRSAGGRSKNIQYF. The CDR3 nucleotides read TGCAGTGCTAGGAGGTCGGCAGGGGGTCGTTCCAAAAACATTCAGTACTTC.